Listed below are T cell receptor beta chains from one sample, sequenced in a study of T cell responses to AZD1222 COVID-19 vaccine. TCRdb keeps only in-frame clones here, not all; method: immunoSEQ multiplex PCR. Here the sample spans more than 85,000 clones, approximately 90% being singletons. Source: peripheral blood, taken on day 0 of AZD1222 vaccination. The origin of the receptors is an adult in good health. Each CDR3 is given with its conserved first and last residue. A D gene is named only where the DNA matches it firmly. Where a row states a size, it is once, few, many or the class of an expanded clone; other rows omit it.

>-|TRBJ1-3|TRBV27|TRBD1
TGTGCCAGCAGTTTAGACAGGGCCCACACCATATATTTT
CASSLDRAHTIYF
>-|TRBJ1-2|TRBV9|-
TGTGCCAGCAGCGCCGGGGTTCTATATGGCTACACCTTC
CASSAGVLYGYTF
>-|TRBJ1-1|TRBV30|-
TGTGCCTGGGAACCGGGCTATAACACTGAAGCTTTCTTT
CAWEPGYNTEAFF
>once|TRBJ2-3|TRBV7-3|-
TGTGCCAGCAGCTCCGTAGCGGGCACAGATACGCAGTATTTT
CASSSVAGTDTQYF
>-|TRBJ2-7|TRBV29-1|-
TGCAGCGTTCAAACTACCGAGCAGTACTTC
CSVQTTEQYF
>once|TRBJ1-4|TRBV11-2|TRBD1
TGTGCCAGCAGATCGGGACAGGGAGGACGAAAACTGTTTTTT
CASRSGQGGRKLFF
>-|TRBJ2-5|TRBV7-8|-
TGTGCCAGCAGCTTACCGGGGGACGAGACCCAGTACTTC
CASSLPGDETQYF
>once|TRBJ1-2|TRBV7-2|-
TGTGCCAGCAGCTTAGGCCCCTCCCTGGGTGGCTACACCTTC
CASSLGPSLGGYTF
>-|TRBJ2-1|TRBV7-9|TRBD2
TGTGCCAGCAGCCGACGGACTAGCGGGACCCTGGGGGATTTCGATGAGCAGTTCTTC
CASSRRTSGTLGDFDEQFF
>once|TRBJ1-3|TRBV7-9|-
TGTGCCAGCAGCTTATGGGTGACGGGAAACACCATATATTTT
CASSLWVTGNTIYF
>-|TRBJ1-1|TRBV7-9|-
TGTGCCAGCAGCTTAGTCCTCACTGAAGCTTTCTTT
CASSLVLTEAFF
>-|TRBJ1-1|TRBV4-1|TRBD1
TGCGCCAGCAGCCAAGGACAGGGAGAGGGGACTGAAGCTTTCTTT
CASSQGQGEGTEAFF
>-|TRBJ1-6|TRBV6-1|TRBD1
TGTGCCAGCAGTGAAATGGCAGGGGGCTTTTCACCCCTCCACTTT
CASSEMAGGFSPLHF
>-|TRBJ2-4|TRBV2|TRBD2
TGTGCCAGCAGTGCCCGTGGACTAGCGGGACCAAAAAAGTACTTC
CASSARGLAGPKKYF
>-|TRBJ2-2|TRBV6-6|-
TGTGCCAGCAGTTCATACGGCCCCGGGGAGCTGTTTTTT
CASSSYGPGELFF
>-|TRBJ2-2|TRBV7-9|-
TGTGCCAGCAGCTCGAGTCCCGGGACCAGTTTTGGGGTCACCGGGGAGCTGTTTTTT
CASSSSPGTSFGVTGELFF
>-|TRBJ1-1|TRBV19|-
TGTGCCAGTAGTATAAGGGGGGGCACTGAAGCTTTCTTT
CASSIRGGTEAFF
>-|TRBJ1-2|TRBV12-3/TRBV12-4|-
TGTGCCAGCCAACCCGGGGGGTTCGGCGGCTACACCTTC
CASQPGGFGGYTF
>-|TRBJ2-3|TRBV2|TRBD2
TGTGCCAGCAGCGCCTCGGGAGCGGGAGTAAGGGATACGCAGTATTTT
CASSASGAGVRDTQYF
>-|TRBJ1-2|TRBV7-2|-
TGTGCCAGCAGCTCCTCACCAGGGGCAACCTATGGCTACACCTTC
CASSSSPGATYGYTF
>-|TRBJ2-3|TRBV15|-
TGTGCCACCAGCAGAGATCTAGGTACAGCAGATACGCAGTATTTT
CATSRDLGTADTQYF
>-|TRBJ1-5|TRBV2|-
TGTGCCAGCAGTGAAATATGGGGTGAGGGCAATCAGCCCCAGCATTTT
CASSEIWGEGNQPQHF
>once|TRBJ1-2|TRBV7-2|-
TGTGCCAGCAGCTTATTATTTTCCCGGGTGGGTGGCTATGGCTACACCTTC
CASSLLFSRVGGYGYTF
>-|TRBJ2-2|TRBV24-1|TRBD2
TGTGCCACCAGTGATGGGACTAGCGGGAGTCCCACCGGGGAGCTGTTTTTT
CATSDGTSGSPTGELFF
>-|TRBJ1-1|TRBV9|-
TGTGCCAGCAGCCCCCACCTCCAGGGTGGCACTGAAGCTTTCTTT
CASSPHLQGGTEAFF
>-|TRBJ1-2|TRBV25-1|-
TGTGCCAGCAGTGAGATTGGGGGGGCGAAGGGCTACACCTTC
CASSEIGGAKGYTF
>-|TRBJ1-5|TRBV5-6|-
TGTGCCAGCAGCCTCGGACCAGATCAGCCCCAGCATTTT
CASSLGPDQPQHF